This entry lists 14 T cell receptor beta chains sequenced from one sample in a study of blood T cells in healthy people across ages. Primers used in a second PCR of about 7 to 11 cycles were a sample-barcoded 5' primer and a J-beta primer mix. TCRdb called the 5' RACE reads again in MiXCR, with one record for every CDR3 protein. The profile covers about 670,000 distinct CDR3 sequences, with approximately 52% appearing a single time and approximately 12% taken by the ten largest. The sequenced sample consisted of blood. These receptors came from a woman aged 80 or over in good health.

The chain is built from TRBV29-1 and TRBJ1-2; D gene unclear. The germline CDR1 and CDR2 sequences are SQVTM and ANQGSEA. This CDR3 comprises 11 residues. Trimming shortened V by 5 bases and J by 5 bases, and 9 bases separated the two germline ends. The CDR3 loop reads CSVWQDYGYTF. In DNA form, the CDR3 reads TGCAGCGTTTGGCAGGATTATGGCTACACCTTC.

The V and J genes are TRBV29-1 and TRBJ1-1; D remains ambiguous. CDR3 length equals 14 residues. Germline CDR1 is SQVTM and CDR2 is ANQGSEA. Trimming left V 6 bases short and J 4 bases short, with 18 bases between. Here the CDR3 reads CSVPWAGRSTEAFF. The CDR3 DNA follows: TGCAGCGTCCCATGGGCAGGCCGGAGCACTGAAGCTTTCTTT.

Notes on this clonotype: The junction does not match germline at one end; this may be a read error. V gene TRBV7-2 combines with J gene TRBJ2-1, with TRBD2 identical over 7 bases. Germline CDR1 and CDR2: SGHTA and FQGNSA. This CDR3 is 16 amino acids long. CDR3 protein: CASSLVRLAVCNEQFF. For the CDR3, the DNA is TGTGCCAGCAGCTTAGTCCGTCTAGCGGTTTGCAATGAGCAGTTTTTC.

V and J are TRBV7-9 and TRBJ2-4; TRBD1 might be the D (6 bases). Trimming pared 0 bases from V and 1 base from J, leaving 7 bases between. Looked up from germline, CDR1 is SEHNR and CDR2 is FQNEAQ (reference sequence). The CDR3 totals 15 residues. CDR3 residues: CASSLAGAAKNIQYF. The CDR3 coding sequence is TGTGCCAGCAGCTTAGCGGGGGCGGCCAAAAACATTCAGTACTTC.

This chain joins TRBV7-7 and TRBJ2-5; D is undetermined. This CDR3 has 14 residues. CDR1 is SSHAT and CDR2 is FNYEAQ in the germline V gene (reference sequence). V was cut by 5 bases and J by 3 bases, with 13 bases left in between. The CDR3 loop reads CASSRTSREETQYF. The CDR3 DNA reads TGTGCCAGCAGCCGGACCTCTAGGGAAGAGACCCAGTACTTC.

The chain couples TRBV29-1 to TRBJ2-1; D not certain. Between the trimmed V and J ends, which lost 5 bases and 2 bases, there was a span of 10 bases. CDR1 is SQVTM, CDR2 ANQGSEA, per germline. The CDR3 has 13 residues. The CDR3 DNA reads as TGCAGCGTTCTAGGGTCCACCTACAATGAGCAGTTCTTC. Its protein product is CSVLGSTYNEQFF.

The chain combines TRBV20-1 with TRBJ2-4, with 10 bases that match TRBD1. This CDR3 has 12 amino acids. CDR1 and CDR2 (germline): DFQATT, SNEGSKA (reference sequence). Trimming cost V 5 bases and J 6 bases; bases outside gene matches: 1. The CDR3: CSARQGANIQYF. For the CDR3, the DNA is TGCAGTGCTCGACAGGGGGCAAACATTCAGTACTTC.

On this clonotype itself: A single base separates this from a much larger clone, so it may be a read error. This rearrangement joins TRBV20-1 to TRBJ1-6, with unresolved D. This CDR3 is built from 14 residues. CDR1 and CDR2 (germline): DFQATT, SNEGSKA (reference sequence). The CDR3 DNA is TGCATTGCTTCCCGAACTTCCTATAATGCACCCCTCCACTTT. Protein sequence: CIASRTSYNAPLHF.

This clonotype was observed a few times. The rearrangement joins TRBV7-9 to TRBJ1-4; 9 bases are a match to TRBD1. J was trimmed by 7 bases and V by 4 bases; bases with no gene match: 1. The CDR3 consists of 13 residues. In germline, CDR1 is SEHNR, CDR2 FQNEAQ (reference sequence). The CDR3 here is CASSWDRVEKLFF. For the CDR3, the DNA is TGTGCCAGCAGCTGGGACAGGGTTGAAAAACTGTTTTTT.

This chain connects TRBV5-1 to TRBJ2-7, with TRBD2 as a possible D gene (5 bases). CDR1 and CDR2 (germline): SGHRS, YFSETQ. Trimming stripped 7 bases from V and 0 bases from J, with 11 bases between. The CDR3 sequence is 13 residues long. This chain's CDR3 is CASGDGSSYEQYF. The CDR3 nucleotides are TGCGCCAGCGGGGATGGGAGCTCCTACGAGCAGTACTTC.

This clonotype was found many times. The CDR3 reads CAISEPGAYQETQYF. For the CDR3, the DNA is TGTGCCATCAGTGAGCCCGGTGCGTACCAAGAGACCCAGTACTTC. J is TRBJ2-5 and V is TRBV10-3; no firm D call. V was pared by 2 bases and J by 0 bases, with 10 bases between. Germline assignment: CDR1 ENHRY and CDR2 SYGVKD. The CDR3 consists of 15 residues.

J is TRBJ1-2 and V is TRBV20-1; tentatively, D is TRBD1 (5 bases). CDR3 length equals 10 residues. Germline V CDR1 and CDR2: DFQATT, SNEGSKA (reference sequence). CDR3 residues: CTTRGVGYTF. DNA for the CDR3: TGCACTACAAGAGGGGTGGGCTACACCTTC.

The chain links TRBV7-9 to TRBJ2-1; a weak D match, TRBD1 (5 bases). Germline V gene sequence: CDR1 SEHNR, CDR2 FQNEAQ (reference sequence). This CDR3 contains 19 residues. Trimming removed 4 bases from V and 0 bases from J, with 22 bases in between. Here the CDR3 DNA reads TGTGCCAGCAGCTCCCCGCTGCTACTGGGGCGGAACTCCTACAATGAGCAGTTCTTC. Translation gives CASSSPLLLGRNSYNEQFF.

The J gene is TRBJ2-5, the V gene TRBV7-7; the match to TRBD2 covers 12 bases. The V and J ends lost 4 bases and 5 bases, in that order; junction bases with no gene match: 5. CDR1 SSHAT and CDR2 FNYEAQ come from the germline V gene (reference sequence). The CDR3 runs 15 residues. This CDR3 reads CASSSLAGGRETQYF. CDR3 DNA: TGTGCCAGCAGCTCACTAGCGGGGGGTAGGGAGACCCAGTACTTC.